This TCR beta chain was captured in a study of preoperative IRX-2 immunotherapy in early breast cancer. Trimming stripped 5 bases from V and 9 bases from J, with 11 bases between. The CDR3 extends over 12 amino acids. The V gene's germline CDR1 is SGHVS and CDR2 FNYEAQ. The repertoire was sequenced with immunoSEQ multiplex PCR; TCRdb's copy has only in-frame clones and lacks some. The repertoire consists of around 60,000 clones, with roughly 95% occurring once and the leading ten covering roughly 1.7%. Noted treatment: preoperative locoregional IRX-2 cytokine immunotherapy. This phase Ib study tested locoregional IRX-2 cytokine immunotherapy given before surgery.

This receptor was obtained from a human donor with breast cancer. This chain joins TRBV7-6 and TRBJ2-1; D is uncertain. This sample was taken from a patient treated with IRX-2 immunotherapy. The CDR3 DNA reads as TGTGCCAGCAGCGTCCCGGGCTTTGAGCAGTTCTTC. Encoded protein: CASSVPGFEQFF.